This entry concerns a single T cell receptor (beta chain). Antigen specificity is unknown. The sample belongs to a study of CD8 T cells in ankylosing spondylitis. Study-level findings and limits: It was reported that disease-linked clones were significantly enriched in matched ankylosing spondylitis synovial fluid.

The germline CDR1 and CDR2 sequences are ENHRY and SYGVKD. Trimming stripped 6 bases from V and 6 bases from J, with 15 bases between. The CDR3 consists of 15 residues. TCRdb used MiXCR to reprocess the 5' RACE reads, holding one entry per CDR3 protein. The sample lists 200,000 or so distinct CDR3 sequences; 10% to 15% were seen once. V usage is TRBV10-3 and J usage is TRBJ1-6; perhaps TRBD1 as D (6 bases). Material: blood, either unsorted or a sorted T cell fraction (not recorded which). The source is a female donor with ankylosing spondylitis or in good health (not recorded which). The CDR3 region has the DNA TGTGCCATCAGGGAGGGGGTATTGACTAATTCACCCCTCCACTTT. Amino acids: CAIREGVLTNSPLHF.